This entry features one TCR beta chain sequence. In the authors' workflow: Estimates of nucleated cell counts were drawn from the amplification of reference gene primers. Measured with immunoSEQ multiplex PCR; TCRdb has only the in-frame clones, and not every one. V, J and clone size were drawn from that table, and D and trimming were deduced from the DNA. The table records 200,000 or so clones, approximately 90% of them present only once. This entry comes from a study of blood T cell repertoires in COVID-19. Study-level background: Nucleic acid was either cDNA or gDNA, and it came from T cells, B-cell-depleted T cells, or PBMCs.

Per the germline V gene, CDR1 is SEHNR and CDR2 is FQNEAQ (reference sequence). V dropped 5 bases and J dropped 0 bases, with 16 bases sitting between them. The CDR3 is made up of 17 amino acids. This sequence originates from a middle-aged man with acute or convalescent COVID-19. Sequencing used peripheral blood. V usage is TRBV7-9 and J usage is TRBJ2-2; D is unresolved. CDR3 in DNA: TGTGCCAGCAGCCATCCCCCCAGGCAGCCGAACACCGGGGAGCTGTTTTTT. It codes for CASSHPPRQPNTGELFF.